This T cell receptor beta chain is drawn from a study of blood T cell repertoires in COVID-19. Data came from immunoSEQ multiplex PCR; TCRdb stores just in-frame clones and leaves some out. Of under 200,000 clones in the sample, about 80% were seen once. From germline, CDR1 is SGDLS and CDR2 YYNGEE. Trimming pared 3 bases from V and 6 bases from J, leaving 16 bases between. The CDR3 runs to 14 residues. The chain couples TRBV9 to TRBJ2-7, with D possibly TRBD2 on 7 matching bases. Source material: peripheral blood. This TCR came from a human donor with acute or convalescent COVID-19. The donor label of this sample is uncertain. The CDR3 nucleotides read TGTGCCAGCAGCGCCCTTGGGGGGGCGGGCGAGCAGTACTTC. Translating it yields CASSALGGAGEQYF.